Below are 10 T cell receptor beta chains sequenced from a single sample in a study of identical twins. TCRdb itself ran the 5' RACE reads through MiXCR, one entry per CDR3 protein. Found here are more than 400,000 distinct CDR3 sequences, 12% to 15% of them singletons; the top ten hold 0.44%. This sample also belongs to another study, concerning yellow fever vaccine responses in identical twins.

Sequenced material: CD4+ T cells sorted from blood. The receptors here all came from a woman aged 18-29 years in good health.

This clonotype occurred a few times. J is TRBJ1-1 and V is TRBV20-1, with D perhaps TRBD1 (6 bases). In germline, CDR1 is DFQATT, CDR2 SNEGSKA (reference sequence). V was pared by 2 bases and J by 1 base, with 17 bases between. The length of the CDR3 is 16 residues. The CDR3 sequence: CSARSPTGPRNTEAFF. The CDR3 DNA reads as TGCAGTGCTAGATCGCCGACAGGCCCGAGGAACACTGAAGCTTTCTTT.

This clonotype has just a few counts. This chain connects TRBV29-1 to TRBJ2-3; TRBD2 agrees at 9 bases. This CDR3 region has 14 residues. The V segment lost 7 bases and the J segment 4 bases; nucleotides outside the gene matches: 9. Germline V gene sequence: CDR1 SQVTM, CDR2 ANQGSEA. The CDR3 loop is CSAVIAGVSDTQYF. CDR3 nucleotide sequence: TGCAGCGCAGTCATAGCGGGAGTCTCAGATACGCAGTATTTT.

This clonotype was seen a handful of times. The gene calls are TRBV7-9 and TRBJ2-5, with 10 positions matching TRBD2. V trimming: 5 bases; J trimming: 1 base; junction bases outside the gene matches: 10. There are 17 residues in the CDR3. Germline CDR1 reads SEHNR; CDR2 reads FQNEAQ (reference sequence). CDR3 sequence (DNA): TGTGCCAGCAGCCAACCCGGGACTAGCGACCGCCAAGAGACCCAGTACTTC. Protein product: CASSQPGTSDRQETQYF.

This sequence joins TRBV6-5 and TRBJ1-5; D ambiguous. The germline CDR1 and CDR2 sequences are MNHEY and SVGAGI. The CDR3 length is 12 residues. The V gene lost 5 bases and the J gene lost 5 bases, with 7 bases spanning the gap. The CDR3 coding sequence is TGTGCCAGCAGTACCGTTGATCAGCCCCAGCATTTT. Protein product: CASSTVDQPQHF.

J is TRBJ2-3 and V is TRBV3-1, with D possibly being TRBD2 (6 bases). The ends were cut back, 1 base at V and 0 bases at J, with 11 bases in the middle. The CDR3 consists of 16 residues. Germline V gene lookup returns CDR1 LGHDT and CDR2 YNNKEL (reference sequence). CDR3 protein: CASSQAGGPSTDTQYF. The CDR3 bases are TGTGCCAGCAGCCAAGCCGGGGGACCTAGCACAGATACGCAGTATTTT.

This clonotype has ten or more counts. This rearrangement joins TRBV12-3 or TRBV12-4 to TRBJ2-2; D is uncertain. This CDR3 has 12 amino acids. The ends were cut back, 6 bases at V and 5 bases at J, with 7 bases in the middle. The CDR3 protein is CASSRPTGELFF. In DNA form, the CDR3 reads TGTGCCAGCAGCCGACCGACCGGGGAGCTGTTTTTT.

Here the CDR3 reads CASSLSLGYEQYV. CDR3 sequence (DNA): TGTGCCAGCAGCTTAAGTTTAGGATACGAGCAGTACGTC. V and J are TRBV11-2 and TRBJ2-7; D gene ambiguous. The CDR3 has 13 residues. V lost 2 bases and J 4 bases, leaving 9 bases between the germline ends. CDR1 and CDR2 from the germline V gene are SGHAT and FQNNGV.

The genes are TRBV3-1 and TRBJ2-3; 12 bases align to TRBD2. The J segment lost 6 bases and the V segment lost 4 bases, leaving 11 bases of the junction unmatched. The germline V gene encodes CDR1 LGHDT and CDR2 YNNKEL (reference sequence). The CDR3 is 17 residues long. CDR3 DNA: TGTGCCAGCAGCCCCCCCTTTCTAGCGGGGGGGCGCGATACGCAGTATTTT. Translated: CASSPPFLAGGRDTQYF.

The sample holds a few counts of this clonotype. The chain recombines TRBV20-1 with TRBJ2-7; the D gene is possibly TRBD2 (5 bases). The V gene lost 5 bases and the J gene lost 2 bases, with 22 bases spanning the gap. Germline V lookup: CDR1 DFQATT, CDR2 SNEGSKA (reference sequence). The CDR3 has 16 amino acids. Here the CDR3 DNA reads TGCAGTGCTGGCCGAACGACTCTCGGGGTAGCCTACGAGCAGTACGTC. Translation gives CSAGRTTLGVAYEQYV.

This chain connects TRBV11-2 to TRBJ2-2, with D perhaps TRBD1 (6 bases). Between the trimmed V and J ends, which lost 1 base and 6 bases, there was a span of 6 bases. CDR3 length: 13 residues. Germline loops: CDR1 SGHAT, CDR2 FQNNGV. The CDR3 DNA is TGTGCCAGCAGCTTAGGGACAGCCGGGGAGCTGTTTTTT. It translates to CASSLGTAGELFF.